This passage covers 15 T cell receptor beta chains from one sample sequenced in a study of shared clonotypes between healthy human individuals. Libraries were prepared by immunoSEQ multiplex PCR; TCRdb keeps only in-frame clonotypes and omits some of them. The sample has hundreds of thousands of clones, 95% seen once; the top ten hold about 0.11%. Naive CD8 cells lacked CD45RO and underwent positive selection for CCR7, leaving out terminally differentiated effector memory CD45RA+ cells. The sample taken for sequencing was naive CD8+ T cells sorted from blood. These receptors originate from a woman in her thirties in good health.

For this clone: The same CDR3 arises from other DNA sequences in this sample as well. The chain employs TRBV27 and TRBJ1-5; no reliable D call. Trimming removed 3 bases at V and 4 bases at J, with 4 bases between. The length of the CDR3 is 12 residues. CDR1 MNHEY and CDR2 SMNVEV come from the germline V gene (reference sequence). This chain's CDR3 is CASSFPNQPQHF. The CDR3 DNA reads TGTGCCAGCAGTTTTCCTAATCAGCCCCAGCATTTT.

This clone was counted a single time. As DNA, the CDR3 is TGTGCCAGTAGTACCTCCGTTCGGCTAGCGGGTCGCAATGAGCAGTTCTTC. Its protein is CASSTSVRLAGRNEQFF. This chain uses TRBV19 with TRBJ2-1; 8 positions agree with TRBD2. Per the germline V gene, CDR1 is LNHDA and CDR2 is SQIVND (reference sequence). Trimming removed 4 bases from V and 6 bases from J; junction bases left unmatched: 14. This CDR3 is built from 17 residues.

This clone occurred a few times. The rearrangement uses TRBV7-9 and TRBJ1-1; D may be TRBD1 (5 bases). The germline V gene encodes CDR1 SEHNR and CDR2 FQNEAQ (reference sequence). V was pared by 5 bases and J by 7 bases, with 17 bases between. The CDR3 is 14 amino acids. The CDR3 sequence is CASSLAGLRGEAFF. Written as DNA, the CDR3 is TGTGCCAGCAGCCTGGCGGGGCTACGAGGTGAAGCTTTCTTT.

CDR3 residues: CASSVATGLMNTEAFF. The DNA of the CDR3 is TGTGCCAGCAGCGTCGCTACAGGGCTCATGAACACTGAAGCTTTCTTT. The rearrangement links TRBV9 to TRBJ1-1; weak D call: TRBD1 (6 bases). CDR1 and CDR2 (germline): SGDLS, YYNGEE. The CDR3 contains 16 residues. V was pared by 2 bases and J by 0 bases, with 14 bases between.

This sequence joins TRBV19 and TRBJ2-1; no firm D call. The CDR3 spans 13 residues. The germline V and J ends were trimmed by 7 bases and 6 bases, with 13 bases remaining between them. Germline CDR1 reads LNHDA; CDR2 reads SQIVND (reference sequence). The CDR3 DNA is TGTGCCAGTACCTCCCTACCGGGCAATGAGCAGTTCTTC. Protein product: CASTSLPGNEQFF.

This rearrangement joins TRBV7-9 to TRBJ2-7; no clear D. This CDR3 contains 14 residues. V was clipped by 1 base and J by 0 bases, with 7 bases between them. Looked up from germline, CDR1 is SEHNR and CDR2 is FQNEAQ (reference sequence). For the CDR3, the DNA is TGTGCCAGCAGCTTAGATCCCCGCTCCTACGAGCAGTACTTC. As protein: CASSLDPRSYEQYF.

The rearrangement joins TRBV27 to TRBJ2-1; D is undetermined. CDR3 length: 13 amino acids. V shed 0 bases and J shed 5 bases, with 5 bases lying between them. CDR1 and CDR2 from the germline V gene are MNHEY and SMNVEV (reference sequence). As DNA, the CDR3 is TGTGCCAGCAGTTTATCTTCCAACAATGAGCAGTTCTTC. Translated: CASSLSSNNEQFF.

This sequence joins TRBV15 and TRBJ2-1, with 16 bases that match TRBD2. Germline CDR1 reads LNHNV; CDR2 reads YYDKDF (reference sequence). This CDR3 is 16 amino acids long. The V gene end was trimmed by 9 bases and the J gene end by 7 bases; junction bases not matched to a gene: 9. The CDR3 is CATSGTSGRARNEQFF. DNA of the CDR3: TGTGCCACTTCCGGGACTAGCGGGAGGGCGCGGAATGAGCAGTTCTTC.

The CDR3 protein is CASSLSGLAGGGYNEQFF. In nucleotides, the CDR3 is TGTGCCAGCAGTCTCTCCGGACTAGCGGGAGGGGGCTACAATGAGCAGTTCTTC. This sequence joins TRBV28 and TRBJ2-1; 15 nucleotides agree with TRBD2. With 5 bases clipped from V and 3 bases from J, the junction kept 8 bases outside the gene matches. The CDR3 length is 18 residues. The germline V gene encodes CDR1 MDHEN and CDR2 SYDVKM.

The chain couples TRBV27 to TRBJ2-5, with 7 bases fitting TRBD1. The J call may be mistaken, given a closer DNA end match to TRBJ2-7. CDR1 and CDR2 (germline): MNHEY, SMNVEV (reference sequence). The CDR3 has 15 residues. The CDR3 reads CASSPIPRQGHEQYF. In DNA form, the CDR3 reads TGTGCCAGCAGTCCAATCCCCCGACAGGGCCACGAGCAGTACTTC.

The V call is TRBV7-9, the J call TRBJ2-1; D is unclear. Trimming removed 0 bases at V and 10 bases at J, with 19 bases between. The germline gives CDR1 SEHNR, CDR2 FQNEAQ (reference sequence). CDR3 length: 16 amino acids. The chain's CDR3 is CASSLAPPDYNEEQFF. CDR3 sequence (DNA): TGTGCCAGCAGCTTAGCGCCGCCAGATTACAATGAGGAGCAGTTCTTC.

The CDR3: CASSQEARMNYEQYF. The DNA for the CDR3 is TGTGCCAGCAGCCAAGAAGCCAGGATGAACTACGAGCAGTACTTC. The chain links TRBV4-2 to TRBJ2-7; D unresolved. CDR1 is LGHNA and CDR2 is YNFKEQ in the germline V gene. This CDR3 has 15 amino acids. V was pared by 0 bases and J by 3 bases, with 12 bases between.

V gene TRBV19 combines with J gene TRBJ2-1; D is possibly TRBD2 (5 bases). Germline V gene data show CDR1 as LNHDA and CDR2 as SQIVND (reference sequence). V was shortened by 0 bases and J by 9 bases, with 9 bases between the two germline ends. The CDR3 length is 13 residues. CDR3 bases: TGTGCCAGTAGTATAGATGGGGAGCTTGAGCAGTTCTTC. This translates into CASSIDGELEQFF.

The J gene is TRBJ2-1, the V gene TRBV11-2; D is unresolved. CDR1 and CDR2 (germline): SGHAT, FQNNGV. The germline V and J ends were trimmed by 0 bases and 8 bases, with 11 bases remaining between them. The length of the CDR3 is 14 residues. In DNA, the CDR3 is TGTGCCAGCAGCTTAGATACAGCCGCTCATGAGCAGTTCTTC. Translated: CASSLDTAAHEQFF. Using reference TRBV11-2 and TRBJ2-1 for the parts outside the CDR3, the full variable domain is EAGVAQSPRYKIIEKRQSVAFWCNPISGHATLYWYQQILGQGPKLLIQFQNNGVVDDSQLPKDRFSAERLKGVDSTLKIQPAKLEDSAVYLCASSLDTAAHEQFFGPGTRLTVL.

This clone has more than one count but fewer than ten. This chain links TRBV15 with TRBJ1-5; 7 bases agree with TRBD1. This CDR3 region has 15 residues. The germline CDR1 and CDR2 sequences are LNHNV and YYDKDF (reference sequence). V shed 0 bases and J 8 bases; nucleotides not matched to a gene: 7. The CDR3 protein is CATSRDGQAKEPQHF. In nucleotides, the CDR3 is TGTGCCACCAGCAGAGACGGACAGGCCAAGGAGCCCCAGCATTTT. Supplemented by reference TRBV15 and TRBJ1-5, the full variable domain reads DAMVIQNPRYQVTQFGKPVTLSCSQTLNHNVMYWYQQKSSQAPKLLFHYYDKDFNNEADTPDNFQSRRPNTSFCFLDIRSPGLGDTAMYLCATSRDGQAKEPQHFGDGTRLSIL.